A selection of T cell receptor beta chains follows, all from one sample in a study of T-cell reconstitution after alpha-beta-depleted transplantation in children. TCRdb re-called the PCR reads with MiXCR, one entry per CDR3 protein. There are 500,000 to 600,000 distinct CDR3 sequences in the sample; around a third occur only once, and less than 2.5% lies in the top ten. The material was PBMCs from the stem cell graft donor, obtained from the stem cell graft. All receptors derive from a human donor who donated a stem cell graft to a child with aplastic anemia. Each CDR3 is given with its conserved first and last residue. The D gene is left open where the match is weak. A row's size may be missing; if present it is once, few, many or a size class.

clone_size d_call j_call cdr3_length v_call cdr3_aa
NA TRBD1 TRBJ1-6 16 TRBV10-3 CAISETGQGANSPLHF
few NA TRBJ1-6 12 TRBV7-9 CAGGVRNSPLHF
NA TRBD1 TRBJ2-7 14 TRBV20-1 CSAKGQRSTYEQYF
NA TRBD2 TRBJ2-3 15 TRBV5-1 CASGTSGRVADTQYF
NA NA TRBJ2-5 13 TRBV7-6 CASSASPGQTQYF
NA NA TRBJ1-2 9 TRBV20-1 CSARTIYTF
NA NA TRBJ2-7 14 TRBV5-1 CASSLRQAGYEQYF
NA TRBD2 TRBJ2-7 16 TRBV9 CASSPRGTSESYEQYF
many TRBD2 TRBJ2-1 15 TRBV10-3 CAISEKAGGYNEQFF
few TRBD2 TRBJ2-7 15 TRBV12-3/TRBV12-4 CASSPIAGGSYEQYF
NA TRBD2 TRBJ2-3 17 TRBV20-1 CSARPGASGRGGDTQYF
many NA TRBJ2-3 15 TRBV24-1 CATSDPKEFGDTQYF
few NA TRBJ2-4 13 TRBV28 CASSLALSLGEYF
NA NA TRBJ2-7 13 TRBV20-1 CSCRGQSSYEQYF
NA TRBD2 TRBJ2-1 21 TRBV10-3 CAISDADRVTSGHSSYNEQFF